The 29 T cell receptor beta chains reported below all come from one sample, sequenced in a study of memory CD4+ T cells and cytomegalovirus serostatus. Repertoires were generated with immunoSEQ multiplex PCR, while TCRdb's copy carries only in-frame clones and drops some. The table records tens of thousands of clones, 60% to 80% of them present only once. Single viable CD3+CD4+CD8-CD45RO+ cells were sorted as the memory CD4+ T cells. Sequenced: memory CD4+ T cells from blood. The receptors stem from an adult in good health and CMV-seronegative.

The rearrangement links TRBV5-1 to TRBJ2-3, with TRBD2 as a possible D gene (6 bases). The CDR3 is made up of 16 amino acids. Per germline, CDR1 SGHRS and CDR2 YFSETQ. The germline V and J ends were trimmed by 4 bases and 5 bases, with 20 bases remaining between them. CDR3 in DNA: TGCGCCAGCAGCCCGGGTGGAGGGATGGTACTAGATACGCAGTATTTT. It codes for CASSPGGGMVLDTQYF. Full variable domain (rest looked up from reference TRBV5-1 and TRBJ2-3): KAGVTQTPRYLIKTRGQQVTLSCSPISGHRSVSWYQQTPGQGLQFLFEYFSETQRNKGNFPGRFSGRQFSNSRSEMNVSTLELGDSALYLCASSPGGGMVLDTQYFGPGTRLTVL.

The sample holds one count of this clone. The chain has TRBV9 and TRBJ2-7; a weak D match, TRBD2 (6 bases). The V gene lost 4 bases and the J gene lost 1 base, with 15 bases spanning the gap. Germline CDR1 and CDR2: SGDLS and YYNGEE. The CDR3 has 15 amino acids. CDR3 in amino acids: CASSPRGSGSYEQYF. The CDR3, as DNA: TGTGCCAGCAGCCCCCGGGGTAGCGGATCCTACGAGCAGTACTTC.

The V gene is TRBV7-3, the J gene TRBJ2-5, with 8 nucleotides matching TRBD2. Germline V gene data show CDR1 as SGHTA and CDR2 as FQGTGA. V was clipped by 1 base and J by 2 bases; unmatched bases: 3. The CDR3 is made up of 15 amino acids. The DNA for the CDR3 is TGTGCCAGCAGCTTAATGGCTAGCGGGCAAGAGACCCAGTACTTC. Protein: CASSLMASGQETQYF.

CDR3 DNA sequence: TGTGCCAGCAGCTCAACCAGGGCCTACGAGCAGTACTTC. Translating it yields CASSSTRAYEQYF. J is TRBJ2-7 and V is TRBV7-2, with a weak D call TRBD1 (5 bases). Germline V gene lookup returns CDR1 SGHTA and CDR2 FQGNSA. CDR3 length: 13 amino acids. The V end was cut by 4 bases, the J end by 2 bases, with 9 bases between. The variable domain in full, completed from reference TRBV7-2 and TRBJ2-7, reads GAGVSQSPSNKVTEKGKDVELRCDPISGHTALYWYRQSLGQGLEFLIYFQGNSAPDKSGLPSDRFSAERTGGSVSTLTIQRTQQEDSAVYLCASSSTRAYEQYFGPGTRLTVT.

The chain uses TRBV30 and TRBJ1-1, with unresolved D. The CDR3 runs 12 residues. Germline CDR1 and CDR2: GTSNPN and SVGIG (reference sequence). The germline V and J ends were trimmed by 2 bases and 6 bases, with 10 bases remaining between them. CDR3 loop: CAWSRNGPEAFF. The CDR3 bases are TGTGCCTGGAGTAGAAACGGCCCTGAAGCTTTCTTT. Full variable domain (outside the CDR3, taken from reference TRBV30 and TRBJ1-1): SQTIHQWPATLVQPVGSPLSLECTVEGTSNPNLYWYRQAAGRGLQLLFYSVGIGQISSEVPQNLSASRPQDRQFILSSKKLLLSDSGFYLCAWSRNGPEAFFGQGTRLTVV.

The rearrangement uses TRBV5-6 and TRBJ2-5; 9 bases agree with TRBD2. The germline V gene has CDR1 SGHDT and CDR2 YYEEEE. The V gene end was trimmed by 6 bases and the J gene end by 3 bases; junction bases not matched to a gene: 3. The CDR3 extends over 13 amino acids. This CDR3 reads CASNLAGEETQYF. The DNA for the CDR3 is TGTGCCAGCAACTTAGCGGGGGAAGAGACCCAGTACTTC.

The V gene is TRBV7-2, the J gene TRBJ2-7; a possible D gene is TRBD2 (6 bases). Germline-derived CDR1 and CDR2 are SGHTA and FQGNSA. With 0 bases removed from V and 7 bases from J, the gap between germline ends came to 13 bases. The CDR3 has 14 amino acids. CDR3 nucleotides: TGTGCCAGCAGCTTAGCGTTCGGGGGTAGGGAGCAGTACTTC. Encoded protein: CASSLAFGGREQYF.

The chain links TRBV28 to TRBJ2-3; TRBD1 might be the D (5 bases). In germline, CDR1 is MDHEN, CDR2 SYDVKM. The CDR3 extends over 14 amino acids. V was trimmed by 4 bases and J by 6 bases, leaving 14 bases between them. The CDR3 protein is CASSSSDSGDTQYF. DNA of the CDR3: TGTGCCAGCAGTTCGTCCGATTCAGGGGATACGCAGTATTTT.

The V gene is TRBV29-1, the J gene TRBJ2-3, with D possibly TRBD2 on 6 matching bases. Per the germline V gene, CDR1 is SQVTM and CDR2 is ANQGSEA. V lost 3 bases and J 0 bases, leaving 13 bases between the germline ends. The CDR3 extends over 15 amino acids. In DNA form, the CDR3 reads TGCAGCGTTGAGGGGTGGCGGGGTAGCACAGATACGCAGTATTTT. It encodes CSVEGWRGSTDTQYF.

The chain combines TRBV11-2 with TRBJ2-3, with D possibly called TRBD1 or TRBD2 (5 bases each). Trimming took 1 base from V and 4 from J, leaving 18 bases between them. From germline, CDR1 is SGHAT and CDR2 FQNNGV. This CDR3 has 17 amino acids. The CDR3 DNA sequence: TGTGCCAGCAGCTTAGCTGGCTGGGGCACCGGGGCAGATACGCAGTATTTT. It is translated as CASSLAGWGTGADTQYF.

The V call is TRBV6-5, the J call TRBJ2-1, with a possible D match to TRBD2 (5 bases). This CDR3 spans 13 amino acids. Germline CDR1 is MNHEY and CDR2 is SVGAGI. Trimming left V 2 bases short and J 15 bases short, with 17 bases between. CDR3 sequence: CASSYMSGLEVFF. The CDR3 region has the DNA TGTGCCAGCAGTTACATGAGCGGTCTCGAGGTGTTCTTC.

This chain joins TRBV7-3 and TRBJ2-3; D gene ambiguous. The CDR3 has 13 residues. The germline CDR1 and CDR2 sequences are SGHTA and FQGTGA. V lost 3 bases, J lost 2 bases, and 6 bases lay in between. CDR3 residues: CASSFMPTDTQYF. In DNA form, the CDR3 reads TGTGCCAGCAGCTTTATGCCCACAGATACGCAGTATTTT.

There are a few counts of this clone. This chain joins TRBV5-1 and TRBJ2-2, with D unresolved. Germline CDR1 SGHRS, CDR2 YFSETQ. Trimming shortened V by 4 bases and J by 1 base, and 11 bases separated the two germline ends. The CDR3 is 15 amino acids. The CDR3 bases are TGCGCCAGCAGCGGAGCGACATTGAACACCGGGGAGCTGTTTTTT. Translation: CASSGATLNTGELFF.

The chain combines TRBV10-3 with TRBJ2-2; D not certain. The V gene lost 3 bases and the J gene lost 0 bases, with 14 bases spanning the gap. Germline assignment: CDR1 ENHRY and CDR2 SYGVKD. CDR3 length: 17 amino acids. The CDR3 protein is CAISDTSGRPNTGELFF. The CDR3 DNA is TGTGCCATCAGTGACACGTCGGGCAGACCGAACACCGGGGAGCTGTTTTTT.

This chain uses TRBV4-2 with TRBJ1-2; a possible D gene is TRBD1 (5 bases). Deletions cut 1 base from V and 2 bases from J, with 8 bases between. The germline V gene has CDR1 LGHNA and CDR2 YNFKEQ. This CDR3 has 14 amino acids. The CDR3 sequence: CASSQVGGNYGYTF. CDR3 nucleotides: TGTGCCAGCAGCCAAGTTGGGGGGAACTATGGCTACACCTTC.

The chain recombines TRBV19 with TRBJ1-6; D unresolved. Germline loops: CDR1 LNHDA, CDR2 SQIVND (reference sequence). The CDR3 is 13 amino acids. Trimming stripped 5 bases from V and 7 bases from J, with 9 bases between. CDR3 DNA: TGTGCCAGTAGTTCAGACCAAAATTCACCCCTCCACTTT. Translation gives CASSSDQNSPLHF. Looking up the rest from reference TRBV19 and TRBJ1-6 gives the full variable domain: DGGITQSPKYLFRKEGQNVTLSCEQNLNHDAMYWYRQDPGQGLRLIYYSQIVNDFQKGDIAEGYSVSREKKESFPLTVTSAQKNPTAFYLCASSSDQNSPLHFGNGTRLTVT.

This chain joins TRBV19 and TRBJ1-5, with 7 bases lining up with TRBD1. The CDR3 runs 15 residues. Germline assignment: CDR1 LNHDA and CDR2 SQIVND (reference sequence). The V and J ends lost 3 bases and 4 bases, in that order; junction bases with no gene match: 6. In DNA form, the CDR3 reads TGTGCCAGTAGTATTGGAGACAGGGTGAATCAGCCCCAGCATTTT. As protein: CASSIGDRVNQPQHF.

This clone has at least ten counts. V gene TRBV19 combines with J gene TRBJ2-7, with 8 bases that match TRBD1. From germline, CDR1 is LNHDA and CDR2 SQIVND (reference sequence). The CDR3 sequence is 15 residues long. The V gene end was trimmed by 5 bases and the J gene end by 1 base; junction bases not matched to a gene: 7. CDR3 in amino acids: CASSAPTGVSYEQYF. CDR3 sequence (DNA): TGTGCCAGTAGTGCCCCGACAGGGGTGTCCTACGAGCAGTACTTC.

The chain carries TRBV6-1 and TRBJ1-2; tentative D call: TRBD1 (6 bases). The CDR3 is 15 residues long. Germline V gene data show CDR1 as MNHNS and CDR2 as SASEGT. V shed 6 bases and J shed 4 bases, with 18 bases lying between them. DNA of the CDR3: TGTGCCAGCAGCCCCACCTGGGGGCAGGCCTATGGCTACACCTTC. Amino acid sequence: CASSPTWGQAYGYTF.

This clone was seen only a few times. This chain links TRBV6-1 with TRBJ1-3, with TRBD1 identical over 7 bases. The CDR3 length is 16 residues. V trimming: 3 bases; J trimming: 2 bases; junction bases outside the gene matches: 7. Per germline, CDR1 MNHNS and CDR2 SASEGT. Written as DNA, the CDR3 is TGTGCCAGCAGTGACGTAGGGACAGCCGCTGGAAACACCATATATTTT. Encoded protein: CASSDVGTAAGNTIYF.

This clone was detected only a few times. The V gene is TRBV18, the J gene TRBJ1-1; 10 nucleotides agree with TRBD1. Germline CDR1 is KGHSH and CDR2 is LQKENI. Trimming removed 5 bases from V and 0 bases from J; junction bases left unmatched: 9. The CDR3 sequence is 17 residues long. The CDR3 loop is CASSTFPGQGMNTEAFF. The DNA for the CDR3 is TGTGCCAGCTCAACTTTCCCGGGACAGGGGATGAACACTGAAGCTTTCTTT.

This chain joins TRBV18 and TRBJ2-7, with 10 bases that match TRBD1. V dropped 3 bases and J dropped 4; count of bases not matched to a gene: 18. The CDR3 is 19 amino acids. Per the germline V gene, CDR1 is KGHSH and CDR2 is LQKENI. CDR3 DNA: TGTGCCAGCTCACCCCCCCTGCTAATGACAGGGGGCGAGCAGTACGAGCAGTACTTC. This encodes CASSPPLLMTGGEQYEQYF.

This clone has a single count. The V and J genes are TRBV7-9 and TRBJ2-7, with D possibly matching TRBD1 (6 bases). The CDR3 has 16 amino acids. Germline CDR1 SEHNR, CDR2 FQNEAQ (reference sequence). V was shortened by 5 bases and J by 0 bases, with 17 bases between the two germline ends. CDR3 in amino acids: CASSALGAPSSYEQYF. For the CDR3, the DNA is TGTGCCAGCAGCGCACTGGGGGCACCCAGCTCCTACGAGCAGTACTTC.

The chain combines TRBV6-6 with TRBJ1-2; 7 bases match TRBD1. The CDR3 runs 15 residues. The germline gives CDR1 MNHNY, CDR2 SVGAGI (reference sequence). V was clipped by 0 bases and J by 0 bases; unmatched bases: 1. CDR3 DNA: TGTGCCAGCAGTTACTCGGGGACAGCTAACTATGGCTACACCTTC. This encodes CASSYSGTANYGYTF.

The chain links TRBV5-1 to TRBJ1-2, with TRBD1 as a possible D gene (6 bases). Germline V gives CDR1 SGHRS, CDR2 YFSETQ. V lost 3 bases and J 6 bases, leaving 18 bases between the germline ends. This CDR3 is 15 amino acids long. CDR3 DNA sequence: TGCGCCAGCAGCTCAGCCGGGACAAGACTCAATGGCTACACCTTC. Translated, it gives CASSSAGTRLNGYTF.

This sequence joins TRBV6-5 and TRBJ1-4; TRBD1 might be the D (5 bases). Trimming cost V 6 bases and J 6 bases, with 14 bases left between them. The CDR3 totals 14 residues. Germline V gene data show CDR1 as MNHEY and CDR2 as SVGAGI. The CDR3 DNA is TGTGCCAGCAGGTTTGACAGCGAGCATGAAAAACTGTTTTTT. It specifies CASRFDSEHEKLFF.

The chain employs TRBV5-1 and TRBJ2-2; D not certain. CDR1 is SGHRS and CDR2 is YFSETQ in the germline V gene. Trimming removed 4 bases at V and 6 bases at J, with 13 bases between. The CDR3 contains 14 residues. The DNA for the CDR3 is TGCGCCAGCAGCGCTACAATGCGTGCCGGGGAGCTGTTTTTT. Protein: CASSATMRAGELFF.

The chain carries TRBV9 and TRBJ2-6; D gene ambiguous. Trimming shortened V by 3 bases and J by 0 bases, and 10 bases separated the two germline ends. Germline V CDR1 and CDR2: SGDLS, YYNGEE. CDR3 length equals 16 residues. The DNA of the CDR3 is TGTGCCAGCAGCGCCCAGACACACTCTGGGGCCAACGTCCTGACTTTC. Translating it yields CASSAQTHSGANVLTF.

The rearrangement uses TRBV14 and TRBJ2-4; D remains unclear. This CDR3 has 15 residues. Germline CDR1 SGHDN, CDR2 FVKESK. Trimming pared 1 base from V and 1 base from J, leaving 8 bases between. The CDR3 spells CASSQASGAKNIQYF. DNA for the CDR3: TGTGCCAGCAGCCAAGCATCCGGGGCCAAAAACATTCAGTACTTC.